The present entry profiles one TCR beta chain with its context. The antigen remains unidentified. Sample time point: persistent/refractory GD, antithyroid drugs over 5 years with positive TRAb. The TCR library was prepared using RNA isolated from PBMCs. Both iRepertoire HTBI primers and Arm-PCR of CDR3 regions were used to build the TCR beta libraries. Authors' processing steps: Identification across samples found 62 TRBV and fewer than 15 TRBJ segments. TCRdb re-called the multiplex PCR reads with MiXCR, one entry per CDR3 protein. V and J calls and clone size were set by TCRdb, not the authors. The sample records a few hundred thousand distinct CDR3 sequences, approximately 25% being singletons. The sample comes from a study of regulatory T cells in long-lasting Graves disease. Across the whole study: Disease was considered persistent Graves' disease after over 5 years of antithyroid drugs (with positive TSH receptor antibodies).

Study-level findings and limits: Persistent Graves' patients showed less TCR diversity than newly diagnosed patients showed.

The receptor was derived from a middle-aged woman with Graves disease. The specimen was peripheral blood mononuclear cells (PBMCs), collected when the disease was refractory, from a patient treated with antithyroid drugs.

DNA of the CDR3: TGTGCCAGCAGTGAACCGAGTGTGAGATATAATTCACCCCTCCACTTT. It translates to CASSEPSVRYNSPLHF. This chain uses TRBV25-1 with TRBJ1-6, with D uncertain. This CDR3 comprises 16 residues. Germline lookup yields CDR1 MGHDK and CDR2 SYGVNS. V was pared by 2 bases and J by 4 bases, with 12 bases between.